This TCR beta chain was documented in a study of shared clonotypes between healthy human individuals. Background on the study: Sampling drew on donors who were a couple of women and a few men aged 18 to 49. Each donor's CD4 naive and CD4 memory cells filled three plates apiece, CD8 naive two, and CD8 memory one.

The ends were cut back, 2 bases at V and 2 bases at J, with 6 bases in the middle. This CDR3 has 13 residues. Germline CDR1 is SGHAT and CDR2 is FQNNGV. Naive CD8 populations comprised CD45RO-negative cells positively selected for CCR7, excluding terminally differentiated effector memory CD45RA+ cells. Of note for this clone: Additional DNA sequences in this sample encode the identical CDR3.

The protocol was immunoSEQ multiplex PCR, while the TCRdb copy is restricted to in-frame clones and leaves out a portion. The sample lists more than 2 million clones, just over 90% occurring once. Sequencing used naive CD8+ T cells from PBMCs. This chain uses TRBV11-2 with TRBJ1-2, with D tentatively TRBD1 (6 bases). This TCR came from a man in his late teens or twenties in good health. Some clones in this sample may be carry-over from other donors' samples. DNA of the CDR3: TGTGCCAGCAGCTTAAGGGGGAACTATGGCTACACCTTC. Its protein product is CASSLRGNYGYTF.